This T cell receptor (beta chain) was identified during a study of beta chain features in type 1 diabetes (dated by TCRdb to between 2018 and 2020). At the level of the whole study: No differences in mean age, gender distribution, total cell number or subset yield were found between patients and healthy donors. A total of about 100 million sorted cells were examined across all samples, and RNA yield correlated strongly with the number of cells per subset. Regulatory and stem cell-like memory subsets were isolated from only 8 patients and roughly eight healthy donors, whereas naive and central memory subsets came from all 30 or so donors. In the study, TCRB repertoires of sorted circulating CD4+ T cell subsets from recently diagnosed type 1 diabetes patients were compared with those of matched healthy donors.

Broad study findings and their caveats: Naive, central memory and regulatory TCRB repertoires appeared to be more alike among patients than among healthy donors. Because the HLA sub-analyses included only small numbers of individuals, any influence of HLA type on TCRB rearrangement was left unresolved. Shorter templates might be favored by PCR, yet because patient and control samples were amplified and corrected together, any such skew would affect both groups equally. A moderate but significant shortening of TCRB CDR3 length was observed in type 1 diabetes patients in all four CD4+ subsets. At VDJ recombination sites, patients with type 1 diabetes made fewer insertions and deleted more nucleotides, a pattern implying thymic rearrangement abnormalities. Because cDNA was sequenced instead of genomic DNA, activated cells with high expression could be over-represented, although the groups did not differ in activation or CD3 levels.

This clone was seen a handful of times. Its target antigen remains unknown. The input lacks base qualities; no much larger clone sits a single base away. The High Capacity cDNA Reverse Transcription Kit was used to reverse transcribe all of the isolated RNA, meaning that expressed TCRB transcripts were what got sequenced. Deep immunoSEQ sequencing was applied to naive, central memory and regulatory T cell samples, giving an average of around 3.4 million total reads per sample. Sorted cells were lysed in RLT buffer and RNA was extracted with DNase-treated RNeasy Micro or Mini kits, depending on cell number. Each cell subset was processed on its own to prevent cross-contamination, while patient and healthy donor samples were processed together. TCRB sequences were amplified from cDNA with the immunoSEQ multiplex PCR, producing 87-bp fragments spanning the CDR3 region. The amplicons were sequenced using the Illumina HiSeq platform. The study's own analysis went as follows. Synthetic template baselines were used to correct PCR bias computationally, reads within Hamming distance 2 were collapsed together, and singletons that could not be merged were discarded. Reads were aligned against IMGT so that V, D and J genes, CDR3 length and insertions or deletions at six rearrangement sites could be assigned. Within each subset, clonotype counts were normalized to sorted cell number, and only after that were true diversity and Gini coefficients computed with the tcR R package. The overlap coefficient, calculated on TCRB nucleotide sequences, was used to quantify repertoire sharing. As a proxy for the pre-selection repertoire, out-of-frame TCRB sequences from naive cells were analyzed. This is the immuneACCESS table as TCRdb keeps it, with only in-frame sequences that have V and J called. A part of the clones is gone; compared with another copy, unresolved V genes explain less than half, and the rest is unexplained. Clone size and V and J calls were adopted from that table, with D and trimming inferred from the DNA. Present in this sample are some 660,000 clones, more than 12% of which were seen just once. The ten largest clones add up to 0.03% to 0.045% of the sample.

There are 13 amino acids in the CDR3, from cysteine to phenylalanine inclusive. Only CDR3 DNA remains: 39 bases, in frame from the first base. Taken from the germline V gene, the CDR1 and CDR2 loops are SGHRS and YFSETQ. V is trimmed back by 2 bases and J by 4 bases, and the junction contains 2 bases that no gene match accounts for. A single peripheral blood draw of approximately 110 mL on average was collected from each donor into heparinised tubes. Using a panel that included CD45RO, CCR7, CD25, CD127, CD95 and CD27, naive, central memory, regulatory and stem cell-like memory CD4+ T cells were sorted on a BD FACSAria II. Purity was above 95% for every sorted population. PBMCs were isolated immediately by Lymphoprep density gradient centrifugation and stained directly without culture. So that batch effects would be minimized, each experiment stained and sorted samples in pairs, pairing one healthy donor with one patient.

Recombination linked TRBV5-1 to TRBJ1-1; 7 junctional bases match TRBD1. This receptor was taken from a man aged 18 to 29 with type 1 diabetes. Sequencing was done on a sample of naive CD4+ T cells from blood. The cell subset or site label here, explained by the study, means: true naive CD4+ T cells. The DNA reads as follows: TGCGCCAGCAGCTTACAGGGGAGCACTGAAGCTTTCTTT. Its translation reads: CASSLQGSTEAFF.